These T cell receptor beta chains were read from a single sample in a study of neurological immune-mediated disorders. TCRdb called the 5' RACE reads again in MiXCR, with one record for every CDR3 protein. Here the sample spans about 30,000 distinct CDR3 sequences, about 17% being singletons. The sample was CD4+ T cells from blood. These receptors originate from a female donor with HTLV-1-associated myelopathy (HAM/TSP). The CDR3 runs from the conserved cysteine through the conserved F or W. The D gene is left open where the match is weak. Rows may omit the clone size; those that give it use once, few, many or a size class.

>TRBJ2-3|15|TRBV7-9|NA|many
TGTGCCAGCAGCTTAGCGGGAAGGGGACCAGATACGCAGTATTTT
CASSLAGRGPDTQYF
>TRBJ2-1|16|TRBV9|NA|many
TGTGCCAGCAGCGTAGCTCAGGATGAGGGGTCTCGGGAGCAGTTCTTC
CASSVAQDEGSREQFF
>TRBJ2-1|13|TRBV7-3|NA|many
TGTGCCAGCAGCATTATTCGGGCAAATGAGCAGTTCTTC
CASSIIRANEQFF
>TRBJ1-1|14|TRBV18|NA|NA
TGTGCCAGCTCACCTCAGGGAGACAACACTGAAGCTTTCTTT
CASSPQGDNTEAFF
>TRBJ1-2|12|TRBV7-2|NA|many
TGTGCCAGCAGCTTCCCCAACTATGGCTACACCTTC
CASSFPNYGYTF
>TRBJ2-3|15|TRBV7-3|NA|NA
TGTGCCAGAGGGGGGGCTGCGAGGGGGCCGAGTACGCAGTATTTT
CARGGAARGPSTQYF
>TRBJ2-1|15|TRBV7-3|NA|many
TGTGCCAGCAGCGTTCACATCGACTCCTACAATGAGCAGTTCTTC
CASSVHIDSYNEQFF
>TRBJ1-2|12|TRBV12-3/TRBV12-4|NA|NA
TGTGCCAGTACCCCCCAGGGTCAGGGCTACACCTTC
CASTPQGQGYTF
>TRBJ1-1|15|TRBV20-1|NA|many
TGCAGTGCTAGAGATCTGGGGATGGACGGCACTGAAGCTTTCTTT
CSARDLGMDGTEAFF
>TRBJ2-1|16|TRBV3-1|TRBD1|many
TGTGCCAGCAGCCACCTGGGACAGGGGGTAAGGAATGAGCAGTTCTTC
CASSHLGQGVRNEQFF
>TRBJ2-5|13|TRBV6-1|TRBD1|many
TGTACCAGCAGTGAAGTACAGGGGGAGACCCAGTACTTC
CTSSEVQGETQYF
>TRBJ1-6|16|TRBV15|TRBD1|many
TGTGCCACCAGCAGAGATCTTACAGGGGCAGGTTCACCCCTCCACTTT
CATSRDLTGAGSPLHF
>TRBJ2-2|18|TRBV7-3|TRBD2|many
TGTGCCAGCAGCTCCCGCGCCCCGGGACTAGCGAACACCGGGGAGCTGTTTTTT
CASSSRAPGLANTGELFF
>TRBJ1-2|16|TRBV5-1|NA|NA
TGCGCCAGCAGCCAGCGGGGGGCGCCAGCTAACTATGGCTACACCTTC
CASSQRGAPANYGYTF
>TRBJ2-5|17|TRBV5-1|TRBD2|many
TGCGCCAGCAGCTTGGGTAGGGGACTAGCGGAACAAGAGACCCAGTACTTC
CASSLGRGLAEQETQYF
>TRBJ2-1|15|TRBV5-1|TRBD2|many
TGCGCCAGCAGCGGGGGACTAGCGGGACCAATTGAGCAGTTCTTC
CASSGGLAGPIEQFF
>TRBJ2-7|13|TRBV11-1|NA|many
TGTGCCAGCAGCGTAGCTAGATTCTACGAGCAGTACTTC
CASSVARFYEQYF
>TRBJ1-2|12|TRBV6-5|NA|medium-sized
TGTGCCAGTAAACAGGGACCCTTTGGCTACACCTTC
CASKQGPFGYTF
>TRBJ1-2|16|TRBV11-3|NA|NA
TGTGCCAGCAGCTTAGGGGCGGCTGCTGGGGACTATGTCTACACCTTC
CASSLGAAAGDYVYTF
>TRBJ1-3|15|TRBV7-9|NA|many
TGTGCCAGCAGCTACACAGGGACCTCTGGAAACACCATATATTTT
CASSYTGTSGNTIYF
>TRBJ2-3|15|TRBV6-1|NA|many
TGTGCCAGCAGTGTAAATGGCCCTATCACAGATACGCAGTATTTT
CASSVNGPITDTQYF
>TRBJ1-4|13|TRBV20-1|NA|many
TGCAGTGCTGCTCGACGGACGAATGAAAAACTGTTTTTT
CSAARRTNEKLFF
>TRBJ2-1|16|TRBV20-1|TRBD2|many
TGCAGTGTTCGAGAGGGCGGACTAGCGGGCTACAATGAGCAGTTCTTC
CSVREGGLAGYNEQFF
>TRBJ1-2|13|TRBV20-1|NA|many
TGCAGTGCTAGGGTATGGGGAGGCTATGGCTACACCTTC
CSARVWGGYGYTF
>TRBJ2-7|15|TRBV28|TRBD1|many
TGTGCCAGCAGTAAACCCGGGACAGGGTGGTACGAGCAGTACTTC
CASSKPGTGWYEQYF
>TRBJ2-5|14|TRBV20-1|NA|many
TGCAGTGGCCTCGGGTGGAGGTGGGGAGAGACCCAGTACTTC
CSGLGWRWGETQYF
>TRBJ1-6|24|TRBV5-8|NA|NA
NA
CASSSGRVYNEQFFGPGNTSPLHF
>TRBJ2-5|15|TRBV10-3|TRBD2|few
TGTGCCACCAGGGGCGGGAGGGGGCATGAAGAGACCCAGTACTTC
CATRGGRGHEETQYF
>TRBJ1-4|14|TRBV18|TRBD1|medium-sized
TGTGCCAGCTCACCGACAGGGGCGAATGAAAAACTGTTTTTT
CASSPTGANEKLFF
>TRBJ2-5|13|TRBV12-3/TRBV12-4|NA|many
TGTGCCAGCAGTTTTAACGACCAAGAGACCCAGTACTTC
CASSFNDQETQYF
>TRBJ1-5|15|TRBV28|NA|many
TGTGCCAGCAGCCCTCTGGGAGGGAACAATCAGCCCCAGCATTTT
CASSPLGGNNQPQHF
>TRBJ1-1|14|TRBV5-6|NA|many
TGTGCCAGCAGCCCGGTGGGGGCGCGTGCTGAAGCTTTCTTT
CASSPVGARAEAFF
>TRBJ1-1|14|TRBV5-1|NA|many
TGCGCCAGCAGCTTGGCTTCAGGCACGACTGAAGCTTTCTTT
CASSLASGTTEAFF
>TRBJ1-3|13|TRBV20-1|NA|many
TGCAGTGCCCGAGAGGGATTCGGAAACACCATATATTTT
CSAREGFGNTIYF
>TRBJ2-7|13|TRBV12-3/TRBV12-4|NA|many
TGTGCCAGCAGTTTATTGGAGGTCCGCGAGCAGTACTTC
CASSLLEVREQYF
>TRBJ2-2|16|TRBV19|NA|NA
TGTGCCAGTAACTACGGACACGCTATGAGCACCGGGGAGCTGTTTTTT
CASNYGHAMSTGELFF
>TRBJ1-1|16|TRBV20-1|NA|many
TGCAGTGCTAGAGGAGGCAGCCCATTTGGGAACACTGAAGCTTTCTTT
CSARGGSPFGNTEAFF
>TRBJ1-1|15|TRBV20-1|NA|many
TGCAGTGCTAGAGGCCCGGGACACCAGAACACTGAAGCTTTCTTT
CSARGPGHQNTEAFF
>TRBJ2-5|11|TRBV12-3/TRBV12-4|NA|many
TGTGCCAGCAGTTTTTCCGGGACCCAGTACTTC
CASSFSGTQYF
>TRBJ1-4|12|TRBV6-5|NA|many
TGTGCCAGCGGCACAGGGAGGGAAAAACTGTTTTTT
CASGTGREKLFF
>TRBJ1-4|14|TRBV25-1|NA|many
TGTGCCAGCAGTGAGGGGGCAACTAATGAAAAACTGTTTTTT
CASSEGATNEKLFF
>TRBJ1-5|14|TRBV7-8|NA|NA
TGTGCCAGAAGCTTAGCGCAGAACAATCAGACCCAGCATTTT
CARSLAQNNQTQHF
>TRBJ2-7|16|TRBV12-3/TRBV12-4|TRBD1|many
TGTGCCAGCAGTTTACAAACTGGGACAGGGGACTACGAGCAGTACTTC
CASSLQTGTGDYEQYF
>TRBJ1-1|12|TRBV29-1|NA|many
TGCAGCGGGGGGCAGGGAAACACTGAAGCTTTCTTT
CSGGQGNTEAFF
>TRBJ2-7|14|TRBV7-2|NA|many
TGTGCCAGCAGCTTAAGCCAAGCCTCCTACGAGCAGTACTTC
CASSLSQASYEQYF
>TRBJ2-3|16|TRBV27|NA|many
TGTGCCAGCAGTTTTGTGGGGGCCGGAGCGGCAGATACGCAGTATTTT
CASSFVGAGAADTQYF
>TRBJ1-5|15|TRBV7-9|NA|NA
TGTGCCAGCAGCTCTTCAACAGGGTCCAATCAGCCCCAGCATTTT
CASSSSTGSNQPQHF
>TRBJ2-3|13|TRBV7-6|TRBD2|NA
TGTGCCAGCAGCATGACTAGCTCGGATACGCAGTATTTT
CASSMTSSDTQYF
>TRBJ2-7|14|TRBV4-1|NA|many
TGCGCCAGCAGCCAAGCCCACCCAGGGGCCGAGCAGTACTTC
CASSQAHPGAEQYF
>TRBJ2-7|14|TRBV10-3|NA|many
TGTGCCATCAGTGCCACGGGATCGTACTACGAGCAGTACTTC
CAISATGSYYEQYF
>TRBJ2-3|14|TRBV5-1|NA|many
TGCGCCAGCAGCTCACAGCGGGCCACAGATACGCAGTATTTT
CASSSQRATDTQYF
>TRBJ2-1|17|TRBV5-1|TRBD2|many
TGCGCCAGCGCCGCTCCCCAAACTAGCGATGGGGCTGGGGAGCAGTTCTTC
CASAAPQTSDGAGEQFF
>TRBJ2-1|12|TRBV20-1|NA|many
TGCAGTGCTGGAAAAAGTAACAATGAGCAGTTCTTC
CSAGKSNNEQFF
>TRBJ2-2|13|TRBV5-1|NA|many
TGCGCCAGCAGCTTGGCGGGGACCGGGGAGCTGTTTTTT
CASSLAGTGELFF